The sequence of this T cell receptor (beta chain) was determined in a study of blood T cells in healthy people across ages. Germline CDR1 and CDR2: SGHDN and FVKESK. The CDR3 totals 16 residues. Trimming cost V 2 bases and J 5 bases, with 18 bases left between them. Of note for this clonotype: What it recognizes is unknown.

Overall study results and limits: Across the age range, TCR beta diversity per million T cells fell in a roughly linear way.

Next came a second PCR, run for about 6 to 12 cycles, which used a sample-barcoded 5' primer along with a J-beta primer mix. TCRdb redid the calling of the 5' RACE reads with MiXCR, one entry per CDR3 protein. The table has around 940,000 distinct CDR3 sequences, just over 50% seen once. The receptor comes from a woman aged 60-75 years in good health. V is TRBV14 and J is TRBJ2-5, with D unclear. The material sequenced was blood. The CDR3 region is CASSQPWVLGRETQYF. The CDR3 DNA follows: TGTGCCAGCAGCCAACCCTGGGTTTTGGGCAGGGAGACCCAGTACTTC.